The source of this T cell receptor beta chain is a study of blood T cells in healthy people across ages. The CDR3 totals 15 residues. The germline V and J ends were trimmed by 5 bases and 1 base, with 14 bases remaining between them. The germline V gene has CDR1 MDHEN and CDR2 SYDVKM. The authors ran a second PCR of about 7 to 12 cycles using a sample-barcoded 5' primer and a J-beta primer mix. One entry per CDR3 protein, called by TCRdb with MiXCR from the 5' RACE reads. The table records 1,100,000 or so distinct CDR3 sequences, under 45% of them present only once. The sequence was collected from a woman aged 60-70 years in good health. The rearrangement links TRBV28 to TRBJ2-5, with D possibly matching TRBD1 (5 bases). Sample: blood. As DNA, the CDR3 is TGTGCCAGCAGTCCCCAGGGCGATAGCCAAGAGACCCAGTACTTC. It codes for CASSPQGDSQETQYF.